These 28 T cell receptor beta chains originate from one sample sequenced in a study of T cell responses to AZD1222 COVID-19 vaccine. Assay: immunoSEQ multiplex PCR; the TCRdb copy retains only in-frame clones and omits some. Here the sample spans tens of thousands of clones, 75% to 95% being singletons. Material: peripheral blood, obtained 28 days after the second AZD1222 dose. These receptors came from an adult who received the AZD1222 COVID-19 vaccine.

The chain has TRBV6-5 and TRBJ2-3; 15 bases are shared with TRBD2. The CDR3 covers 16 residues. Per germline, CDR1 MNHEY and CDR2 SVGAGI. Germline trimming cut 4 bases from V and 3 bases from J; bases unmatched to any gene: 2. CDR3 amino acids: CASSFGTSGGTDTQYF. CDR3 DNA: TGTGCCAGCAGTTTTGGGACTAGCGGGGGGACAGATACGCAGTATTTT.

This rearrangement joins TRBV18 to TRBJ2-2; D gene unclear. The V end was cut by 5 bases, the J end by 0 bases, with 19 bases between. Germline V lookup: CDR1 KGHSH, CDR2 LQKENI. CDR3 size: 18 residues. CDR3 DNA: TGTGCCAGCTCAGAAAAAATTGTAGGACGGACGAACACCGGGGAGCTGTTTTTT. Protein: CASSEKIVGRTNTGELFF.

This clone has more than one count but fewer than ten. V and J are TRBV12-3 or TRBV12-4 and TRBJ1-2; 8 bases map to TRBD1. This CDR3 region has 13 residues. Trimming took 3 bases from V and 8 from J; bases not matched to a gene: 5. DNA of the CDR3: TGTGCCAGCAGTTTCCGGACAGGGCAGGGCTACACCTTC. Translated, it gives CASSFRTGQGYTF.

The chain has TRBV7-2 and TRBJ1-4; 7 nucleotides match TRBD1. V was pared by 5 bases and J by 8 bases, with 11 bases of the junction left unmatched. Germline assignment: CDR1 SGHTA and CDR2 FQGNSA. This CDR3 is built from 15 residues. The CDR3, as DNA: TGTGCCAGCAGCGCAGTCAGGGGGTCAGGGGAAAAACTGTTTTTT. It is translated as CASSAVRGSGEKLFF.

The chain uses TRBV7-9 and TRBJ2-7; a weak D match, TRBD1 (5 bases). Germline CDR1 SEHNR, CDR2 FQNEAQ (reference sequence). This CDR3 has 15 amino acids. With 5 bases removed from V and 5 bases from J, the gap between germline ends came to 19 bases. As DNA, the CDR3 is TGTGCCAGCAGCAATAGGACACTCCCGGGTAACGAGCAGTACTTC. Residues: CASSNRTLPGNEQYF.

V is TRBV4-2 and J is TRBJ1-2; 7 positions agree with TRBD1. The CDR3 totals 16 residues. The V segment lost 5 bases and the J segment 1 base; nucleotides outside the gene matches: 10. Germline V gene sequence: CDR1 LGHNA, CDR2 YNFKEQ. CDR3 in DNA: TGTGCCAGCAGCGGGCTGAACAGGGGCAGTAACTATGGCTACACCTTC. Protein sequence: CASSGLNRGSNYGYTF.

This chain uses TRBV6-5 with TRBJ2-7; TRBD1 matches 10 bases. Germline trimming cut 8 bases from V and 5 bases from J; bases unmatched to any gene: 12. The V gene's germline CDR1 is MNHEY and CDR2 SVGAGI. The CDR3 covers 15 residues. Here the CDR3 DNA reads TGTGCCAGCGCCTTAACCGGGACAGGGGTCCACGAGCAGTACTTC. Translation: CASALTGTGVHEQYF.

The chain joins TRBV4-3 to TRBJ1-2, with D possibly being TRBD1 (6 bases). Germline V gene data show CDR1 as LGHNA and CDR2 as YSLEER. Trimming shortened V by 3 bases and J by 7 bases, and 15 bases separated the two germline ends. This CDR3 comprises 14 residues. Here the CDR3 reads CASSQDRFVAGYTF. Written as DNA, the CDR3 is TGCGCCAGCAGCCAGGACAGATTTGTGGCTGGCTACACCTTC.

Here the CDR3 reads CASSSSDRGGYGYTF. The DNA for the CDR3 is TGTGCCAGCAGCTCCTCGGACAGGGGGGGATATGGCTACACCTTC. The chain joins TRBV11-2 to TRBJ1-2, with 10 bases that match TRBD1. The ends lost 4 bases at V and 5 bases at J; junction bases unmatched: 7. From germline, CDR1 is SGHAT and CDR2 FQNNGV. The CDR3 length is 15 residues.

J is TRBJ1-1 and V is TRBV28, with TRBD1 identical over 11 bases. The junction had 2 bases not matched to a gene; V was cut back by 4 bases and J by 4 bases. From germline, CDR1 is MDHEN and CDR2 SYDVKM. The CDR3 length is 14 residues. The CDR3 spells CASSSGTGGTEAFF. Written as DNA, the CDR3 is TGTGCCAGCAGTTCCGGGACAGGGGGCACTGAAGCTTTCTTT.

The sample holds one count of this clone. The chain combines TRBV6-4 with TRBJ2-4; the match to TRBD2 covers 11 bases. The CDR3 is 15 amino acids. V lost 5 bases and J lost 6; bases outside the gene matches: 6. Per germline, CDR1 MRHNA and CDR2 SNTAGT. The CDR3 coding sequence is TGTGCCAGCAGTAGCGGCGGGACTAGCGGAAACATTCAGTACTTC. This encodes CASSSGGTSGNIQYF.

This chain connects TRBV10-3 to TRBJ1-5, with 9 nucleotides matching TRBD1. Germline V gene sequence: CDR1 ENHRY, CDR2 SYGVKD. The CDR3 has 13 amino acids. V was clipped by 6 bases and J by 7 bases; unmatched bases: 4. The CDR3 nucleotides are TGTGCCATCAGGCCCGGGACAGGGCAGCCCCAGCATTTT. It yields the protein CAIRPGTGQPQHF.

The chain is built from TRBV2 and TRBJ1-5, with D tentatively TRBD1 (5 bases). Germline CDR1 reads SNHLY; CDR2 reads FYNNEI. The CDR3 sequence is 15 residues long. V gave up 7 bases and J gave up 0 bases, with 13 bases separating them. CDR3 nucleotides: TGTGCCAGCAATGGGGCAGTCAATAGCAATCAGCCCCAGCATTTT. This translates into CASNGAVNSNQPQHF.

The chain combines TRBV5-4 with TRBJ2-7; 7 bases match TRBD2. CDR1 is SGHNT, CDR2 YYREEE, per germline (reference sequence). The CDR3 contains 13 residues. V shed 3 bases and J 4 bases; nucleotides not matched to a gene: 4. The CDR3: CASSSGGRYEQYF. The DNA of the CDR3 is TGTGCCAGCAGCTCCGGGGGGAGGTACGAGCAGTACTTC.

The chain employs TRBV5-8 and TRBJ1-1; D is perhaps TRBD1 (5 bases). V lost 2 bases, J lost 4 bases, and 21 bases lay in between. Germline CDR1 is SGHTS and CDR2 is YDEGEE. CDR3 size: 17 residues. The CDR3 loop reads CASSFVRGNERVTEAFF. Here the CDR3 DNA reads TGTGCCAGCAGCTTTGTAAGGGGCAACGAGAGGGTCACTGAAGCTTTCTTT.

V is TRBV11-2 and J is TRBJ2-1; D gene ambiguous. CDR1 is SGHAT, CDR2 FQNNGV, per germline. V lost 5 bases to trimming and J lost 2 bases, with 19 bases between them. This CDR3 comprises 17 residues. DNA of the CDR3: TGTGCCAGCAGCCCCTCTGCGGCAAGGGCCGCCTACAATGAGCAGTTCTTC. Encoded protein: CASSPSAARAAYNEQFF.

The V gene is TRBV7-8, the J gene TRBJ1-3; tentative D call: TRBD1 (6 bases). The germline V gene has CDR1 SGHVS and CDR2 FQNEAQ. Trimming cost V 4 bases and J 0 bases, with 13 bases left between them. The CDR3 is made up of 16 amino acids. Here the CDR3 DNA reads TGTGCCAGCAGCTCGTGGGGGGGCGACTCTGGAAACACCATATATTTT. Translating it yields CASSSWGGDSGNTIYF.

This chain connects TRBV19 to TRBJ1-3, with a weak D call TRBD1 (6 bases). The CDR3 length is 16 residues. The V and J ends lost 2 bases and 0 bases respectively, with 11 bases between them. The germline CDR1 and CDR2 sequences are LNHDA and SQIVND (reference sequence). This CDR3 reads CASSIQGPISGNTIYF. As DNA, the CDR3 is TGTGCCAGTAGTATACAGGGGCCGATCTCTGGAAACACCATATATTTT.

V and J are TRBV19 and TRBJ1-4, with D possibly matching TRBD1 (5 bases). Trimming pared 4 bases from V and 7 bases from J, leaving 10 bases between. CDR1 and CDR2 from the germline V gene are LNHDA and SQIVND (reference sequence). This CDR3 contains 13 residues. CDR3 region: CASSTARGEKLFF. Here the CDR3 DNA reads TGTGCCAGTAGTACAGCGAGGGGTGAAAAACTGTTTTTT.

V and J are TRBV12-3 or TRBV12-4 and TRBJ1-2; D unresolved. V was trimmed by 5 bases and J by 6 bases, leaving 4 bases between them. The CDR3 is made up of 10 amino acids. The CDR3 sequence: CASSQNGYTF. The DNA of the CDR3 is TGTGCCAGCAGTCAAAATGGCTACACCTTC.

The rearrangement joins TRBV6-5 to TRBJ2-7; D perhaps matches TRBD2 (6 bases). CDR1 and CDR2 (germline): MNHEY, SVGAGI. Trimming removed 2 bases at V and 4 bases at J, with 15 bases between. The CDR3 extends over 15 amino acids. The CDR3 coding sequence is TGTGCCAGCAGTTACGGGATTACGGGGGTATACGAGCAGTACTTC. Encoded protein: CASSYGITGVYEQYF.

The rearrangement joins TRBV9 to TRBJ2-5; TRBD1 matches 9 bases. Germline CDR1 SGDLS, CDR2 YYNGEE. CDR3 length equals 14 residues. V shed 7 bases and J 1 base; nucleotides not matched to a gene: 5. The CDR3 region has the DNA TGTGCCAGCGGGACAGGGCCCCTCCAAGAGACCCAGTACTTC. Translation gives CASGTGPLQETQYF.

The table lists this clone with a count of one. The chain carries TRBV7-3 and TRBJ2-3; 8 nucleotides match TRBD2. This CDR3 has 15 amino acids. Germline CDR1 reads SGHTA; CDR2 reads FQGTGA. Unmatched junction bases numbered 11, after V lost 5 bases and J lost 7 bases. The CDR3 reads CASSDSGAGGNTQYF. As DNA, the CDR3 is TGTGCCAGCAGCGATAGCGGGGCTGGTGGCAATACGCAGTATTTT.

The chain couples TRBV24-1 to TRBJ2-5; 11 bases agree with TRBD2. The germline CDR1 and CDR2 sequences are KGHDR and SFDVKD. Trimming removed 5 bases from V and 0 bases from J; junction bases left unmatched: 1. CDR3 length equals 15 residues. DNA for the CDR3: TGTGCCACCAGTGGGACTAGCGGGTACCAAGAGACCCAGTACTTC. As protein: CATSGTSGYQETQYF.

The chain has TRBV5-1 and TRBJ1-2; D is perhaps TRBD1 (6 bases). V was trimmed by 6 bases and J by 0 bases, leaving 21 bases between them. The CDR3 has 17 residues. CDR1 is SGHRS and CDR2 is YFSETQ in the germline V gene. The CDR3 loop is CASKKQGQEGANYGYTF. The CDR3 nucleotides read TGCGCCAGCAAAAAACAGGGTCAAGAGGGGGCTAACTATGGCTACACCTTC.

This chain links TRBV19 with TRBJ2-7, with 7 bases aligning to TRBD1. In germline, CDR1 is LNHDA, CDR2 SQIVND (reference sequence). CDR3 length: 15 amino acids. After removal of 6 bases from V and 4 bases from J, the junction contained 12 bases not matched to a gene. The CDR3 DNA follows: TGTGCCAGTAGCCGACAGGGTTCTAACTTGTACGAGCAGTACTTC. Translating gives CASSRQGSNLYEQYF.

The rearrangement links TRBV4-1 to TRBJ1-2, with no clear D. The V gene lost 1 base and the J gene lost 4 bases, with 13 bases spanning the gap. The CDR3 loop spans 15 amino acids. CDR1 and CDR2 from the germline V gene are MGHRA and YSYEKL. The CDR3 region is CASSQVKGLGYGYTF. The CDR3 DNA is TGCGCCAGCAGCCAAGTCAAAGGGCTTGGCTATGGCTACACCTTC.

The chain couples TRBV28 to TRBJ1-1; D gene uncertain. This CDR3 comprises 13 residues. V lost 3 bases, J lost 8 bases, and 13 bases lay in between. In germline, CDR1 is MDHEN, CDR2 SYDVKM. DNA for the CDR3: TGTGCCAGCAGTTTTCGCAAGCCGACCGAAGCTTTCTTT. It translates to CASSFRKPTEAFF.